This TCR beta chain emerged from a study of CD8 T cells in ankylosing spondylitis (dated by TCRdb to 2017 to 2019). Regarding the research as a whole: The study set out to find disease-linked TCR variants by profiling T cell receptor beta repertoires in ankylosing spondylitis patients and healthy donors. The full study cohort was made up of about two dozen ankylosing spondylitis patients and 108 healthy donors. Peripheral blood was sampled, and synovial fluid was also collected from ankylosing spondylitis patients. Summary of the overall study and its limitations: According to the report, matched synovial fluid samples from ankylosing spondylitis patients were significantly enriched for the disease-linked clones. The disease-linked clones had a CD8+ phenotype and were found at relatively low frequencies in peripheral blood. Some motif variants were previously reported in synovial fluid and blood of reactive arthritis patients, suggesting common disease-initiation mechanisms. A TCR beta motif made up of roughly eight highly homologous amino acid variants appeared to be characteristic of blood from ankylosing spondylitis patients.

This clonotype was seen ten or more times. Its antigen is still unknown. Base qualities are not provided; no much larger clone lies one nucleotide away. Sequencer: Illumina HiSeq 2500. TCR beta libraries were prepared by quantitative 5'-RACE with molecular barcodes. Under the source paper's analysis protocol: A new computational method, built on a probabilistic model of VDJ rearrangement, was used to identify disease-linked TCR variants. Using fastp at Q25 and MiXCR, TCRdb reprocessed the public reads and kept productive beta chains. Each CDR3 protein gets just one entry, which takes the most common genes and DNA from the rows behind it. What appears here as the V and J calls and clone size reflects TCRdb's work, not the paper's. This sample comprises around 210,000 distinct CDR3 sequences, less than 9.5% of them detected only once. Approximately 4.8% of the sample is held by the ten biggest clonotypes.

From the cysteine up to the phenylalanine, the CDR3 has a length of 14 residues. Here the CDR3 DNA is all that survives: 42 bases in frame from base 1. V is shortened by 0 bases, J by 4 bases, and the region joining them spans 7 bases. The germline V gene encodes CDR1 SGHRS and CDR2 YFSETQ. This receptor chain uses TRBV5-1 and TRBJ2-2; tentative D gene TRBD2, with 6 bases matching. Material: blood, either unsorted or a sorted T cell fraction (not recorded which). The TCR sequence derives from a female donor with ankylosing spondylitis or in good health (not recorded which). This receptor carries the CDR3 CASSLDGGTGELFF. The sequenced DNA is TGCGCCAGCAGCTTGGACGGGGGCACCGGGGAGCTGTTTTTT.